This T cell receptor beta chain was found in a study of cytomegalovirus exposure and HLA in healthy donors. Findings and limits, study-wide: For most TCR beta V segments, an earlier analysis put the productive rate at about 90% or about 30% of the time. Accurate prediction of most subjects' HLA-A and HLA-B alleles from TCR beta sequences was reported.

As for this clone: The antigen is not known.

As for the donors, each was a healthy bone marrow donor. The PCR was carried out with 60 Vbeta primers and 13 Jbeta primers. How the authors handled the data: Later reanalysis found approximately 80 million unique TCR beta chains, 10 million to 12 million of them shared. Only in-frame clones appear in the TCRdb table, and some are missing; sequencing was by immunoSEQ multiplex PCR. The DNA was the basis for D and trimming; V, J and clone size are from that table. The sample contains around 150,000 clones, 82% of which appear only once. Sequencing used PBMCs. This TCR came from a girl between 10 and 17 years old in good health and CMV-seropositive.

In DNA, the CDR3 is TGTGCCATGCAGGGGTCGGAGAACACTGAAGCTTTCTTT. It codes for CAMQGSENTEAFF. The rearrangement links TRBV10-3 to TRBJ1-1; tentative D call: TRBD1 (6 bases). The CDR3 length is 13 residues. Germline V gives CDR1 ENHRY, CDR2 SYGVKD. Trimming took off 9 bases at V and 1 base at J, with 12 bases between the two ends.